These T cell receptor beta chains were read from a single sample in a study of radiation and T cells in renal cell carcinoma. Generated by immunoSEQ multiplex PCR, the TCRdb table keeps only in-frame clones and is missing some. The sample holds approximately 140,000 clones; about nine tenths are singletons and the top ten take over 3.5%. Sequencing used blood, obtained from a patient whose treatment included radiotherapy and nephrectomy. The receptors stem from a woman between 65 and 79 years old with renal cell carcinoma. The CDR3 runs from the conserved cysteine through the conserved F or W. D genes are given only for firm matches. The size entry is marked missing in some rows and otherwise reads once, few, many or a size class.

clone_size: -
j_call: TRBJ1-6
d_call: -
v_call: TRBV5-5
cdr3_nt: TGTGCCAGCACCCTTACACGGGGATACTATAATTCACCCCTCCACTTT
cdr3_aa: CASTLTRGYYNSPLHF

clone_size: -
j_call: TRBJ2-7
d_call: -
v_call: TRBV7-7
cdr3_nt: TGTGCTAGCAGCTTAGCTCCGGAAGCCTACGAGCAGTACTTC
cdr3_aa: CASSLAPEAYEQYF

clone_size: once
j_call: TRBJ2-3
d_call: TRBD2
v_call: TRBV19
cdr3_nt: TGTGCCAGTAGTATAGGGTGGGGACTAGCGGGTTTTAGCACAGATACGCAGTATTTT
cdr3_aa: CASSIGWGLAGFSTDTQYF

clone_size: -
j_call: TRBJ1-1
d_call: -
v_call: TRBV10-3
cdr3_nt: TGTGCCATCAGTACAGGGCCCAACACTGAAGCTTTCTTT
cdr3_aa: CAISTGPNTEAFF

clone_size: -
j_call: TRBJ2-3
d_call: TRBD1
v_call: TRBV7-3
cdr3_nt: TGTGCCAGCAGCCCTGGGGGACAGACAGATACGCAGTATTTT
cdr3_aa: CASSPGGQTDTQYF

clone_size: -
j_call: TRBJ2-2
d_call: TRBD2
v_call: TRBV7-8
cdr3_nt: TGTGCCAGCAGCTTCGGTGCGGGGGTCAGGGAGCTGTTTTTT
cdr3_aa: CASSFGAGVRELFF

clone_size: -
j_call: TRBJ2-3
d_call: TRBD2
v_call: TRBV7-2
cdr3_nt: TGTGCCAGCAGCTTAGGCGGACTAGCGGCGGGGGATACGCAGTATTTT
cdr3_aa: CASSLGGLAAGDTQYF

clone_size: -
j_call: TRBJ1-3
d_call: -
v_call: TRBV7-2
cdr3_nt: TGTGCCAGCAGCCTCAACATGGTAAACACCATATATTTT
cdr3_aa: CASSLNMVNTIYF

clone_size: few
j_call: TRBJ2-1
d_call: TRBD2
v_call: TRBV5-4
cdr3_nt: TGTGCCAGCAGAACTGGGACTAGCCTCAATGAGCAGTTCTTC
cdr3_aa: CASRTGTSLNEQFF

clone_size: -
j_call: TRBJ1-2
d_call: TRBD1
v_call: TRBV28
cdr3_nt: TGTGCCAGCATCGCGGACAGGGTCTATGGCTACACCTTC
cdr3_aa: CASIADRVYGYTF

clone_size: few
j_call: TRBJ1-6
d_call: -
v_call: TRBV27
cdr3_nt: TGTGCCACCTCACAGTGGGATAATTCACCCCTCCACTTT
cdr3_aa: CATSQWDNSPLHF

clone_size: -
j_call: TRBJ1-6
d_call: -
v_call: TRBV27
cdr3_nt: TGTGCCAGCAGTTTCCAGGGTTCCTATAATTCACCCCTCCACTTT
cdr3_aa: CASSFQGSYNSPLHF

clone_size: few
j_call: TRBJ2-1
d_call: -
v_call: TRBV6-6
cdr3_nt: TGTGCCAGCAGTTACCCCGGGGGCAATGAGCAGTTCTTC
cdr3_aa: CASSYPGGNEQFF